Below are 27 T cell receptor beta chains sequenced from a single sample in a study of technical replicates of blood from a few donors. Using immunoSEQ multiplex PCR, the repertoire was profiled, and TCRdb retains in-frame clones only, with some absent. This sample yields 75,000 to 100,000 clones, of which roughly 94% are seen a single time; 0.2% to 0.3% belongs to the top ten. Input material: T cells isolated from PBMCs. Source of these receptors: a human donor in good health.

The rearrangement links TRBV20-1 to TRBJ2-1; 8 bases are shared with TRBD1. After removal of 6 bases from V and 11 bases from J, the junction contained 6 bases not matched to a gene. Germline CDR1 and CDR2: DFQATT and SNEGSKA (reference sequence). The CDR3 sequence is 11 residues long. In DNA form, the CDR3 reads TGCAGTGCCTATGACAGGGGCCAGCAGTTCTTC. Protein product: CSAYDRGQQFF.

The chain employs TRBV7-9 and TRBJ2-4, with a weak D call TRBD1 (5 bases). The CDR3 loop spans 13 amino acids. The V and J ends lost 6 bases and 3 bases respectively, with 9 bases between them. Germline CDR1 SEHNR, CDR2 FQNEAQ (reference sequence). DNA for the CDR3: TGTGCCAGCAGGGGGCTGAACAAAAACATTCAGTACTTC. Its protein product is CASRGLNKNIQYF.

This rearrangement joins TRBV7-6 to TRBJ1-1, with 7 bases identical to TRBD1. The trim removed 2 bases at V and 2 bases at J, leaving 5 bases unmatched. Germline V gene data show CDR1 as SGHVS and CDR2 as FNYEAQ. The CDR3 runs to 15 residues. This CDR3 reads CASSLRGQPNTEAFF. DNA of the CDR3: TGTGCCAGCAGCTTAAGGGGACAGCCCAACACTGAAGCTTTCTTT.

This chain uses TRBV5-1 with TRBJ2-7; 10 bases match TRBD2. The CDR3 has 16 amino acids. The germline V gene encodes CDR1 SGHRS and CDR2 YFSETQ. J gave up 5 bases and V 4 bases, and 12 bases lay outside the gene matches. CDR3 amino acids: CASSAGNSGGLNEQYF. Written as DNA, the CDR3 is TGCGCCAGCAGCGCGGGGAATAGCGGGGGGTTAAACGAGCAGTACTTC.

The chain joins TRBV10-1 to TRBJ2-3; D call uncertain. V was pared by 3 bases and J by 5 bases, with 12 bases between. CDR1 and CDR2 (germline): WNHNN, SYGVQD (reference sequence). The CDR3 covers 14 residues. CDR3 in amino acids: CASSDLLGIDTQYF. The DNA for the CDR3 is TGCGCCAGCAGTGATCTGCTAGGAATAGATACGCAGTATTTT.

The chain couples TRBV4-1 to TRBJ1-2; D gene ambiguous. The V end lost 2 bases, the J end lost 0 bases, and 7 bases lay between the germline ends. Per the germline V gene, CDR1 is MGHRA and CDR2 is YSYEKL. The CDR3 contains 14 residues. This chain's CDR3 is CASSQHLANYGYTF. As DNA, the CDR3 is TGCGCCAGCAGCCAACACCTAGCTAACTATGGCTACACCTTC.

The rearrangement links TRBV5-1 to TRBJ2-7, with 9 positions matching TRBD2. CDR1 and CDR2 from the germline V gene are SGHRS and YFSETQ. The CDR3 extends over 13 amino acids. The ends lost 4 bases at V and 4 bases at J; junction bases unmatched: 3. The CDR3 region has the DNA TGCGCCAGCAGCCTAGCGGGGACTTACGAGCAGTACTTC. This translates into CASSLAGTYEQYF.

This chain connects TRBV6-1 to TRBJ1-2; D unclear. Trimming pared 2 bases from V and 2 bases from J, leaving 12 bases between. Germline V CDR1 and CDR2: MNHNS, SASEGT. This CDR3 comprises 15 residues. As DNA, the CDR3 is TGTGCCAGCAGTGAAACCGGGGTCGCGAACTATGGCTACACCTTC. Translating gives CASSETGVANYGYTF.

The chain combines TRBV6-5 with TRBJ1-1, with D unclear. The germline V gene has CDR1 MNHEY and CDR2 SVGAGI. The V end was cut by 7 bases, the J end by 4 bases, with 7 bases between. The CDR3 sequence is 11 residues long. This chain's CDR3 is CASIGATEAFF. As DNA, the CDR3 is TGTGCCAGCATAGGAGCCACTGAAGCTTTCTTT.

The chain couples TRBV6-1 to TRBJ2-7; TRBD1 matches at 11 bases. Germline trimming cut 7 bases from V and 2 bases from J; bases unmatched to any gene: 4. CDR3 length equals 14 residues. CDR1 is MNHNS, CDR2 SASEGT, per germline. CDR3 DNA: TGTGCCAGCACGCCGGGACAGGGGGCCTACGAGCAGTACTTC. This codes for CASTPGQGAYEQYF.

The chain recombines TRBV9 with TRBJ1-2; tentatively, D is TRBD1 (5 bases). CDR3 length equals 14 residues. Germline CDR1 and CDR2: SGDLS and YYNGEE. V was clipped by 4 bases and J by 7 bases, with 17 bases between them. The CDR3 loop reads CASSPNRGESGYTF. The CDR3 DNA sequence: TGTGCCAGCAGCCCAAATCGGGGGGAATCTGGCTACACCTTC.

V is TRBV16 and J is TRBJ1-1; D unclear. Germline V lookup: CDR1 KGHSY, CDR2 FQNENV. This CDR3 has 14 residues. Trimming removed 1 base from V and 1 base from J, with 7 bases in between. CDR3 residues: CASSQFHKNTEAFF. The CDR3 nucleotides are TGTGCCAGCAGCCAATTCCACAAGAACACTGAAGCTTTCTTT.

The V call is TRBV7-6, the J call TRBJ2-1; D gene unclear. The CDR3 extends over 16 amino acids. The germline V gene has CDR1 SGHVS and CDR2 FNYEAQ. Trimming removed 2 bases from V and 0 bases from J, with 11 bases in between. The CDR3 bases are TGTGCCAGCAGCTTAAATTCGGCTAGCTCCTACAATGAGCAGTTCTTC. It yields the protein CASSLNSASSYNEQFF.

The rearrangement joins TRBV13 to TRBJ2-7, with D tentatively TRBD1 (6 bases). The V end was cut by 5 bases, the J end by 3 bases, with 14 bases between. This CDR3 has 14 amino acids. Germline V gene data show CDR1 as PRHDT and CDR2 as FYEKMQ (reference sequence). The CDR3 loop reads CASSPRGVYYEQYF. The CDR3 bases are TGTGCCAGCAGCCCCAGGGGAGTTTACTACGAGCAGTACTTC.

The chain carries TRBV5-1 and TRBJ2-3; a weak D match, TRBD2 (6 bases). CDR3 length: 15 residues. Per germline, CDR1 SGHRS and CDR2 YFSETQ. V lost 7 bases and J 2 bases, leaving 17 bases between the germline ends. The chain's CDR3 is CASRLRGYYTDTQYF. The CDR3 nucleotides read TGCGCCAGCCGGCTGCGGGGTTACTACACAGATACGCAGTATTTT.

This clone appeared a single time. This sequence joins TRBV9 and TRBJ1-4; 8 positions match TRBD1. The CDR3 is made up of 16 amino acids. From germline, CDR1 is SGDLS and CDR2 YYNGEE. After removal of 3 bases from V and 0 bases from J, the junction contained 4 bases not matched to a gene. DNA for the CDR3: TGTGCCAGCAGCGCCGGACAGGGAACAACTAATGAAAAACTGTTTTTT. Its translation is CASSAGQGTTNEKLFF.

The chain uses TRBV10-1 and TRBJ1-2, with D hard to call. Germline V gene sequence: CDR1 WNHNN, CDR2 SYGVQD (reference sequence). The V and J ends lost 3 bases and 3 bases respectively, with 8 bases between them. The CDR3 loop spans 13 amino acids. CDR3 sequence reads: CASSDRVDYGYTF. CDR3 nucleotide sequence: TGCGCCAGCAGTGACCGGGTTGACTATGGCTACACCTTC.

The J gene is TRBJ2-2, the V gene TRBV2; 8 nucleotides agree with TRBD2. From germline, CDR1 is SNHLY and CDR2 FYNNEI. The length of the CDR3 is 14 residues. Germline trimming cut 9 bases from V and 0 bases from J; bases unmatched to any gene: 3. CDR3 DNA sequence: TGTGCCAGTAGGACTAGCCCGAACACCGGGGAGCTGTTTTTT. It yields the protein CASRTSPNTGELFF.

The chain couples TRBV11-2 to TRBJ2-5, with 10 bases matching TRBD2. The CDR3 is made up of 14 amino acids. Trimming cost V 5 bases and J 2 bases; bases outside gene matches: 2. Germline V CDR1 and CDR2: SGHAT, FQNNGV. CDR3 sequence (DNA): TGTGCCAGCAGCCGGGGACTAGCGCAAGAGACCCAGTACTTC. This codes for CASSRGLAQETQYF.

V gene TRBV4-1 combines with J gene TRBJ2-1; 10 nucleotides align to TRBD2. CDR1 is MGHRA and CDR2 is YSYEKL in the germline V gene. The CDR3 has 15 amino acids. The J segment lost 6 bases and the V segment lost 2 bases, leaving 4 bases of the junction unmatched. For the CDR3, the DNA is TGCGCCAGCAGCCAACCGGGACTAGCGATCAATGAGCAGTTCTTC. This sequence encodes CASSQPGLAINEQFF.

The rearrangement links TRBV7-2 to TRBJ2-3; no firm D call. CDR1 and CDR2 (germline): SGHTA, FQGNSA. This CDR3 has 13 residues. V was trimmed by 10 bases and J by 1 base, leaving 12 bases between them. CDR3 sequence: CANQASGTDTQYF. CDR3 nucleotides: TGTGCCAACCAAGCTTCCGGCACAGATACGCAGTATTTT.

The chain is built from TRBV6-6 and TRBJ2-7; 7 bases map to TRBD1. V lost 6 bases to trimming and J lost 3 bases; unmatched junction nucleotides: 11. The CDR3 contains 15 residues. The germline gives CDR1 MNHNY, CDR2 SVGAGI (reference sequence). In DNA form, the CDR3 reads TGTGCCAGCAGCTCCGACAGGGTTAAAGTCTACGAGCAGTACTTC. Its translation: CASSSDRVKVYEQYF.

The chain links TRBV4-1 to TRBJ2-7, with 7 bases matching TRBD2. The CDR3 contains 18 residues. The germline V gene encodes CDR1 MGHRA and CDR2 YSYEKL. V lost 0 bases to trimming and J lost 4 bases; unmatched junction nucleotides: 15. CDR3 DNA: TGCGCCAGCAGCCAAGATGGATGGGGAGGGAGGACTGGATACGAGCAGTACTTC. Translated: CASSQDGWGGRTGYEQYF.

The rearrangement links TRBV5-1 to TRBJ2-7; possibly TRBD1 for D (6 bases). The CDR3 runs 15 residues. Trimming stripped 2 bases from V and 3 bases from J, with 15 bases between. CDR1 SGHRS and CDR2 YFSETQ come from the germline V gene. The CDR3 region has the DNA TGCGCCAGCAGCTTAGGTAGGACAGAAATCTACGAGCAGTACTTC. Encoded protein: CASSLGRTEIYEQYF.

This clone has only one observation. The V gene is TRBV4-1, the J gene TRBJ1-1; D is possibly TRBD1 (6 bases). CDR3 length: 15 residues. Trimming took off 1 base at V and 1 base at J, with 10 bases between the two ends. Germline loops: CDR1 MGHRA, CDR2 YSYEKL. The CDR3: CASSQGGGRNTEAFF. DNA of the CDR3: TGCGCCAGCAGCCAAGGCGGGGGCAGGAACACTGAAGCTTTCTTT.

This chain connects TRBV7-2 to TRBJ1-2; perhaps TRBD1 as D (6 bases). Trimming cost V 5 bases and J 8 bases, with 18 bases left between them. The CDR3 is 14 residues long. Germline CDR1 is SGHTA and CDR2 is FQGNSA. CDR3 DNA sequence: TGTGCCAGCAGCGCCAACTCAGGGGCGCAAGGCTACACCTTC. This encodes CASSANSGAQGYTF.

The rearrangement links TRBV28 to TRBJ2-5; D remains unclear. Trimming took 8 bases from V and 3 from J, leaving 13 bases between them. CDR1 is MDHEN, CDR2 SYDVKM, per germline. This CDR3 has 13 residues. CDR3 loop: CASRSWSEETQYF. CDR3 DNA sequence: TGTGCCAGCCGGAGTTGGTCCGAAGAGACCCAGTACTTC. Full variable domain (outside the CDR3, taken from reference TRBV28 and TRBJ2-5): DVKVTQSSRYLVKRTGEKVFLECVQDMDHENMFWYRQDPGLGLRLIYFSYDVKMKEKGDIPEGYSVSREKKERFSLILESASTNQTSMYLCASRSWSEETQYFGPGTRLLVL.